This T cell receptor beta chain was observed in a study of Ad26.COV2.S vaccination and SARS-CoV-2 variants. Produced via immunoSEQ multiplex PCR; TCRdb's table is partial and in-frame only. The sample has roughly 450,000 clones; over 75% are singletons. Germline lookup yields CDR1 LNHDA and CDR2 SQIVND (reference sequence). Germline trimming cut 5 bases from V and 9 bases from J; bases unmatched to any gene: 7. This CDR3 has 15 amino acids. Treatment in this sample: around 19 received Ad26.COV2.S at low or high dose, single or two shots; roughly 5 received placebo; per-sample allocation not given. The samples were gathered on day 63 after the first injection of vaccine or placebo.

The chain is built from TRBV19 and TRBJ2-1; 13 bases agree with TRBD2. The clonotype was recovered from a person aged 18-65 years who received the Ad26.COV2.S COVID-19 vaccine or a placebo. The sample here was peripheral blood, taken in a trial of Ad26.COV2.S vaccine versus placebo. DNA of the CDR3: TGTGCCAGTAGTCGGACTAGCGGGAGCTTGATTGAGCAGTTCTTC. Protein: CASSRTSGSLIEQFF. The complete variable domain, with remaining parts taken from reference TRBV19 and TRBJ2-1, reads DGGITQSPKYLFRKEGQNVTLSCEQNLNHDAMYWYRQDPGQGLRLIYYSQIVNDFQKGDIAEGYSVSREKKESFPLTVTSAQKNPTAFYLCASSRTSGSLIEQFFGPGTRLTVL.